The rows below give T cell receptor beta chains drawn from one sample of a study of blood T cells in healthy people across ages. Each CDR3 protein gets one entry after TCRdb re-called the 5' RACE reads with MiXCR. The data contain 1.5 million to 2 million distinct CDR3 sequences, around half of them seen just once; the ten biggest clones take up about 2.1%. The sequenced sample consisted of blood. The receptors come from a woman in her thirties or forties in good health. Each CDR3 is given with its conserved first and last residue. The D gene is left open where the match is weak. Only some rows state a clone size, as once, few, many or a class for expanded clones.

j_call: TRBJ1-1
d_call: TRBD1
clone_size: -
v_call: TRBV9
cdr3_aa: CASSSPGQENTEAFF
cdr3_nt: TGTGCCAGCAGCTCTCCGGGACAGGAGAACACTGAAGCTTTCTTT

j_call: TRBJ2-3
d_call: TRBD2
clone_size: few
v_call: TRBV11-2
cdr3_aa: CASISGTSGLTDTQYF
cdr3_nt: TGTGCCAGCATTTCCGGGACTAGCGGACTCACAGATACGCAGTATTTT

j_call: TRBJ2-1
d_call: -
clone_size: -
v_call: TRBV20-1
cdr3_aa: CSATSRPDYNEQFF
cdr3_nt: TGCAGTGCTACCTCCAGGCCGGACTACAATGAGCAGTTCTTC

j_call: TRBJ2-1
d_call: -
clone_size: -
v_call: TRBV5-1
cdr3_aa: CASSLLWKGAGYEQFF
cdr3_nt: TGCGCCAGCAGCTTGTTATGGAAAGGGGCAGGGTATGAGCAGTTCTTC

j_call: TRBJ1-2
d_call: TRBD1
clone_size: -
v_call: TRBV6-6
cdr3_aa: CASHRDRDGYTF
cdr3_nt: TGTGCCAGTCACCGGGACAGGGACGGCTACACCTTC

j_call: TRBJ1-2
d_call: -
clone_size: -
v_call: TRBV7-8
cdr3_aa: CASSLASRGAANYGYTF
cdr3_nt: TGTGCCAGCAGCTTAGCGTCTCGCGGGGCGGCTAACTATGGCTACACCTTC

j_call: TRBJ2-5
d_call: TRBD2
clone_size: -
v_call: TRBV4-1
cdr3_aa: CASSPVPRLAGETQYF
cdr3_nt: TGCGCCAGCAGCCCAGTTCCGAGACTAGCGGGTGAGACCCAGTACTTC

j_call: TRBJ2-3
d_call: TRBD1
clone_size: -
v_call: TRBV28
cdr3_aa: CASSATGEDTQYF
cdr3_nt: TGTGCCAGCAGTGCAACAGGGGAAGATACGCAGTATTTT

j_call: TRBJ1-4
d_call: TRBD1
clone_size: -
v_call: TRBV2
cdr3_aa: CASKPGQGASVWDEKLFF
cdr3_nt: TGTGCCAGCAAGCCCGGACAGGGGGCATCCGTTTGGGATGAAAAACTGTTTTTT

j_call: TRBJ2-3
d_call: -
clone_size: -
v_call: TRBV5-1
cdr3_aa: CAGRDGPSTDTQYF
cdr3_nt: TGCGCCGGCAGGGACGGTCCAAGCACAGATACGCAGTATTTT

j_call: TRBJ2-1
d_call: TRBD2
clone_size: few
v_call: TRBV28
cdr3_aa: CASNKGLAGGLGSYNEQFF
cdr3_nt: TGTGCCAGCAACAAGGGACTAGCGGGGGGGTTGGGGTCCTACAATGAGCAGTTCTTC

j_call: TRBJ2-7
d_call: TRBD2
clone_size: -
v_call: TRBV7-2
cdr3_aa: CASSLASGGLPSYEQYF
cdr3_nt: TGTGCCAGCAGCTTAGCCAGCGGGGGCCTACCCTCCTACGAGCAGTACTTC

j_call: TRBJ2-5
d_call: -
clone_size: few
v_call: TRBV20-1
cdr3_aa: CSAIGGYSGQETQYF
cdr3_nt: TGCAGTGCCATCGGGGGCTATAGCGGGCAAGAGACCCAGTACTTC

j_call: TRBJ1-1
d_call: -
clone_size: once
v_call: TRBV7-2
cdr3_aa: CASSLKGGYEAFF
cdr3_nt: TGTGCCAGCAGCTTAAAGGGGGGTTATGAAGCTTTCTTT

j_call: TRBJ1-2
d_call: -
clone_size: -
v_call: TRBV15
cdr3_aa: CATSMGGNYNYGYTF
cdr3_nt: TGTGCCACCAGCATGGGGGGGAACTATAACTATGGCTACACCTTC

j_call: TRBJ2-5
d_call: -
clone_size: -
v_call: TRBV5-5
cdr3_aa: CASSTWTMETQYF
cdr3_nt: TGTGCCAGCAGCACCTGGACGATGGAGACCCAGTACTTC

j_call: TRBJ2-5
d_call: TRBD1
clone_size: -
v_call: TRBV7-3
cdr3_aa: CASSLSDRAHEQYF
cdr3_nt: TGTGCCAGCAGCTTATCGGACAGGGCGCATGAGCAGTACTTC

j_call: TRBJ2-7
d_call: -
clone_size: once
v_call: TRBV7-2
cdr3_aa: CASSVAREVYEQYF
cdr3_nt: TGTGCCAGCAGCGTAGCCAGAGAGGTCTACGAGCAGTACTTC

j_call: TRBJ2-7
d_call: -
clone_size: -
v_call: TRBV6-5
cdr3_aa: CASSSFGTVSYEQYF
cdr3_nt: TGTGCCAGCAGTTCCTTCGGGACTGTCTCCTACGAGCAGTACTTC

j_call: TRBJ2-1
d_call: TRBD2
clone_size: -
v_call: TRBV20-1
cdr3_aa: CSVKERGALYEQFF
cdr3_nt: TGCAGTGTTAAGGAGCGGGGGGCCCTCTATGAGCAGTTCTTC

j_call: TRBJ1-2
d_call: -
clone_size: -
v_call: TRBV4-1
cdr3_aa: CASSQDQVNYGYTF
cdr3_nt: TGCGCCAGCAGCCAAGATCAAGTGAACTATGGCTACACCTTC

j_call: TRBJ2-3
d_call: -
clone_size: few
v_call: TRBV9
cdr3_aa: CASSVRQTSTDTQYF
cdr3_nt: TGTGCCAGCAGCGTCCGCCAAACTAGCACAGATACGCAGTATTTT

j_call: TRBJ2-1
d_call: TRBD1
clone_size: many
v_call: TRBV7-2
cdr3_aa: CASSFDRGSYNEQFF
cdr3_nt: TGTGCCAGCAGCTTCGACAGGGGGTCCTACAATGAGCAGTTCTTC

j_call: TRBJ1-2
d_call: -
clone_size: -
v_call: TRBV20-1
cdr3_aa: CSAKADSEGCGYTF
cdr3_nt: TGCAGTGCTAAAGCAGACTCGGAGGGCTGTGGCTACACCTTC

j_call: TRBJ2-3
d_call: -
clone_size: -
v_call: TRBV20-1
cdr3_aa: CSASLYTDTQYF
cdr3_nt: TGCAGTGCTAGCCTGTACACAGATACGCAGTATTTT

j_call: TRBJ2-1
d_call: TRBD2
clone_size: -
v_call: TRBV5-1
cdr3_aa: CASSPAGGGNDEQFF
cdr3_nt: TGCGCCAGCAGCCCCGCCGGGGGGGGGAATGACGAGCAGTTCTTC

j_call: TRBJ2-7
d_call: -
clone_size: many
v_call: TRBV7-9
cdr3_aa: CASRATGDEQYF
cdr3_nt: TGTGCCAGCAGAGCGACAGGCGACGAGCAGTACTTC

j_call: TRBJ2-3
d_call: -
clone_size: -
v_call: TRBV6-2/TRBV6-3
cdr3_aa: CASSGNSDTQYF
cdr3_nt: TGTGCCAGCAGTGGCAACTCCGATACGCAGTATTTT

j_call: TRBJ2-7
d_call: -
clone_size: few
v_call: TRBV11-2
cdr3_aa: CASSPGHVDYEQYF
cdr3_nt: TGTGCCAGCAGCCCTGGACACGTAGACTACGAGCAGTACTTC

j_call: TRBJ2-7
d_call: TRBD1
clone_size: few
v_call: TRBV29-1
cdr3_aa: CSVEGDRGQKQYF
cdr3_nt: TGCAGCGTTGAAGGGGACAGGGGGCAGAAGCAGTACTTC

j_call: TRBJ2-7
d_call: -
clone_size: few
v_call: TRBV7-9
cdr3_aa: CASSQTTGAYEQYF
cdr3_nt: TGTGCCAGCAGCCAAACGACAGGAGCCTACGAGCAGTACTTC

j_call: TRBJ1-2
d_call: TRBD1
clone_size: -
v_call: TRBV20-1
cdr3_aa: CSARTGVQYGYTF
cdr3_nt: TGCAGTGCCCGGACAGGGGTTCAATATGGCTACACCTTC

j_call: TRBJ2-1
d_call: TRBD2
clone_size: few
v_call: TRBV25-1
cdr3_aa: CASKMRGLAGKNEQFF
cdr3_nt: TGTGCCAGCAAAATGCGGGGACTAGCGGGGAAAAATGAGCAGTTCTTC

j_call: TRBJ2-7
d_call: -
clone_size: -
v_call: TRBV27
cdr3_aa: CASGRQATYEQYF
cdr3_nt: TGTGCCAGCGGGAGACAGGCCACCTACGAGCAGTACTTC

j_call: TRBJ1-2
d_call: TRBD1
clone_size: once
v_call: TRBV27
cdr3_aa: CASRDRGGVGYTF
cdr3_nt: TGTGCCAGCAGGGACAGGGGAGGGGTTGGCTACACCTTC

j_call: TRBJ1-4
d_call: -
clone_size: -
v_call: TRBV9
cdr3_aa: CASSVGAGSEKLFF
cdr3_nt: TGTGCCAGCAGCGTCGGAGCAGGGAGCGAAAAACTGTTTTTT

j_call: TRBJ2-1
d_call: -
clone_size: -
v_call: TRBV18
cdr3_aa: CASSPRPLPSLRNEQFF
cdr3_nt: TGTGCCAGCTCACCTAGACCGCTCCCCTCCTTGAGGAATGAGCAGTTCTTC

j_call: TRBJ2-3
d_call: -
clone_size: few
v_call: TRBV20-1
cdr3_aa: CSASGSTGWDTQYF
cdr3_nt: TGCAGTGCTAGCGGATCCACAGGGTGGGATACGCAGTATTTT

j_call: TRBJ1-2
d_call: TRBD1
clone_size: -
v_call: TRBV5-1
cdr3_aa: CAGSFLGDSLNYGYTF
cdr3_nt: TGCGCCGGCAGCTTTCTCGGGGACAGCCTTAACTATGGCTACACCTTC

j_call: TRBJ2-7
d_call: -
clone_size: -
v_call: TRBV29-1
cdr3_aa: CSGLGENGHEQYF
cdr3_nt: TGCAGCGGGCTAGGGGAAAACGGCCACGAGCAGTACTTC

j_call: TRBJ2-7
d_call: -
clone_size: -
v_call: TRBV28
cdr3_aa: CASAQGSSLLPYEQYF
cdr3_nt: TGTGCCAGCGCTCAGGGTTCCTCTTTACTTCCCTACGAGCAGTACTTC

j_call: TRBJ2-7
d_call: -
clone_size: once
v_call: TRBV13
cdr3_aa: CASSSPPGPSYNEQYF
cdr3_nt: TGTGCCAGCAGCTCCCCCCCCGGCCCCTCCTACAATGAGCAGTACTTC

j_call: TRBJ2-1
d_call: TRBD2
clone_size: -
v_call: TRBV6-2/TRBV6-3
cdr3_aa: CASGKTSGLYNEQFF
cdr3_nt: TGTGCCAGCGGAAAGACTAGCGGGTTATACAATGAGCAGTTCTTC

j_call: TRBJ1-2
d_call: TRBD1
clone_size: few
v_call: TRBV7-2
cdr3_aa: CASSFHGQGANYGYTF
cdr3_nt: TGTGCCAGCAGCTTCCATGGACAGGGCGCTAACTATGGCTACACCTTC

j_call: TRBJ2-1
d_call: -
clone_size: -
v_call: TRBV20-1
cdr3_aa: CSAKGVVLAINNEQFF
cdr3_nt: TGCAGTGCCAAGGGGGTCGTTCTAGCGATTAACAATGAGCAGTTCTTC

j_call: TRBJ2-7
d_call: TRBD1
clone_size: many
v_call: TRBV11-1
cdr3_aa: CASSPRGLQGEQYF
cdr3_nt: TGTGCCAGCAGCCCAAGAGGGTTACAGGGGGAGCAGTACTTC

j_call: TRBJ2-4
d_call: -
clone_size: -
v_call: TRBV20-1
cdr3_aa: CSAIGLAKNIQYF
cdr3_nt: TGCAGTGCTATTGGCTTAGCCAAAAACATTCAGTACTTC

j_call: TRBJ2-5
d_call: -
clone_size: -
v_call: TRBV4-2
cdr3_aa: CASSQSGGLETQYF
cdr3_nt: TGTGCCAGCAGCCAATCCGGGGGCTTGGAGACCCAGTACTTC

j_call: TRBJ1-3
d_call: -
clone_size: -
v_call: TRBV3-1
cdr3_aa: CASSQELISGNTIYF
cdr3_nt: TGTGCCAGCAGCCAAGAACTCATCTCTGGAAACACCATATATTTT

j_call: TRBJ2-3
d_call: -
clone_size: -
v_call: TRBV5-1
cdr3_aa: CASTLSSSTDTQYF
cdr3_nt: TGCGCCAGCACCTTGAGTAGTAGCACAGATACGCAGTATTTT

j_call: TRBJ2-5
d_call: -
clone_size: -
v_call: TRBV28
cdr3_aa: CASSVPLSTVDNEQYF
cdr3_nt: TGTGCCAGCAGTGTGCCCCTTTCCACAGTTGACAATGAGCAGTACTTC

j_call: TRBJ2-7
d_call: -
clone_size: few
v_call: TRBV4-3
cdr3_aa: CASSHPQGEQYF
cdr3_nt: TGCGCCAGCAGCCACCCTCAAGGAGAGCAGTACTTC

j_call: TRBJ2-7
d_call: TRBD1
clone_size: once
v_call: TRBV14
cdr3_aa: CASSQAWQGALNEQYF
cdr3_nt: TGTGCCAGCAGCCAAGCCTGGCAGGGGGCCTTGAATGAGCAGTACTTC

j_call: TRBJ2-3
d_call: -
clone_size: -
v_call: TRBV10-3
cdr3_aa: CAISTEGADTQYF
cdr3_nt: TGTGCCATCAGCACTGAGGGGGCAGATACGCAGTATTTT

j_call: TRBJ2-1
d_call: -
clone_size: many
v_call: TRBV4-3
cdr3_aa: CASSQVRNEQFF
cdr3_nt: TGCGCCAGCAGCCAAGTCCGGAATGAGCAGTTCTTC

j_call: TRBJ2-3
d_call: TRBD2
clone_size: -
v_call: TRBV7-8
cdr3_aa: CASSLGLFAGVTDAQYF
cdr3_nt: TGTGCCAGCAGCTTAGGTCTCTTTGCGGGGGTCACGGATGCGCAGTATTTT

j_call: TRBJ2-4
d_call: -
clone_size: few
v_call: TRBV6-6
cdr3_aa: CASVLDGENIQYF
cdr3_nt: TGTGCCAGCGTTCTGGACGGAGAAAACATTCAGTACTTC

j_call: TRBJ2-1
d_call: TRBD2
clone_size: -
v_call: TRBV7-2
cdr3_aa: CASSRNRPTSGTFGDEQFF
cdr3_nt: TGTGCCAGCAGTCGAAACAGGCCGACTAGCGGCACGTTCGGGGATGAGCAGTTCTTC